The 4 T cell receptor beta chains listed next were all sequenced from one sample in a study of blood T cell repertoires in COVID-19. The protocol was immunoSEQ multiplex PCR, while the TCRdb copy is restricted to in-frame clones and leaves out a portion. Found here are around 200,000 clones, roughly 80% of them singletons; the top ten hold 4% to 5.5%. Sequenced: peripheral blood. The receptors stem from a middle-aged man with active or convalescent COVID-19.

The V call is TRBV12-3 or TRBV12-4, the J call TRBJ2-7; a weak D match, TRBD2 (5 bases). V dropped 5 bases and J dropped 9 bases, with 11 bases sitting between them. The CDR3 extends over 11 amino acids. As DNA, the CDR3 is TGTGCCAGCAGTCCGGGGATCTTGCAGTACTTC. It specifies CASSPGILQYF.

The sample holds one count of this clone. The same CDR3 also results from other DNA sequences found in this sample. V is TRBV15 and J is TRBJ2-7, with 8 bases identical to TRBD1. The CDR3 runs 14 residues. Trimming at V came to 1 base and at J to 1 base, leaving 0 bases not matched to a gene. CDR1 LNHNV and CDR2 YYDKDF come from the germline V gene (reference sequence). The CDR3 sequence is CATSRGQGSYEQYF. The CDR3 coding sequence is TGTGCCACCAGCAGAGGACAGGGGTCCTACGAGCAGTACTTC.

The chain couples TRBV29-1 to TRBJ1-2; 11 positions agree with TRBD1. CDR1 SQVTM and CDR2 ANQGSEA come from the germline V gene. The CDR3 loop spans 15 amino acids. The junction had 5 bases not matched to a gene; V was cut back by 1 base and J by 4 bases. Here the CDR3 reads CSVEGGGTGGYGYTF. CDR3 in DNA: TGCAGCGTTGAAGGGGGAGGGACAGGGGGCTATGGCTACACCTTC.

The CDR3: CASRADRLNSYEQYF. The CDR3 bases are TGTGCCAGCCGTGCGGACAGGCTAAACTCCTACGAGCAGTACTTC. This sequence joins TRBV5-4 and TRBJ2-7; TRBD1 matches 7 bases. V dropped 7 bases and J dropped 0; count of bases not matched to a gene: 10. The germline gives CDR1 SGHNT, CDR2 YYREEE (reference sequence). The CDR3 has 15 residues.